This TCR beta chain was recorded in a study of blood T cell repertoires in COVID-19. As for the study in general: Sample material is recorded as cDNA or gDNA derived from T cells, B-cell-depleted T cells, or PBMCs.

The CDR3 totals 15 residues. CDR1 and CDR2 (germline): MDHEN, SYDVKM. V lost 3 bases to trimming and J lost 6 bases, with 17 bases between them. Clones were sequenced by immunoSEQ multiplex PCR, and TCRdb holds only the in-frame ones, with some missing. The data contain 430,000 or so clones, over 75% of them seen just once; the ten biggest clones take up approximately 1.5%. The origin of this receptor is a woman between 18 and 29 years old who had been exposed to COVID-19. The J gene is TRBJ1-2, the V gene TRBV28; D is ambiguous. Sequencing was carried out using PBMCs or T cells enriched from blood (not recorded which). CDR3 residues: CASSFYDRSFDGYTF. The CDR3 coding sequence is TGTGCCAGCAGTTTTTATGATAGAAGTTTCGATGGCTACACCTTC.